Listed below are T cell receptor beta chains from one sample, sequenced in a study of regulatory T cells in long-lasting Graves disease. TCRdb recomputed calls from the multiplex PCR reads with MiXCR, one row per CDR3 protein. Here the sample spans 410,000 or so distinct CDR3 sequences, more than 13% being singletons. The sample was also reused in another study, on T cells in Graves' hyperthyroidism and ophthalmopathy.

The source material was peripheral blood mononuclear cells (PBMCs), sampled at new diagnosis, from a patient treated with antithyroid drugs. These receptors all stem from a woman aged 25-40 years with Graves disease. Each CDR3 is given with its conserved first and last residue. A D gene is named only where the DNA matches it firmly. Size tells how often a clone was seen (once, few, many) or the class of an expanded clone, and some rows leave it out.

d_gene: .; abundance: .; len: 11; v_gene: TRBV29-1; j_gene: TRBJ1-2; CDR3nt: TGCAGCGTTGAACAGGTGAATGGCTACACCTTC; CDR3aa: CSVEQVNGYTF
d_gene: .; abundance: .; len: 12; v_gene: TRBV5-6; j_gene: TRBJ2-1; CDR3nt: TGTGCCAGCAGCAACGTAGGGGGTGAGCAGTTCTTC; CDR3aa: CASSNVGGEQFF
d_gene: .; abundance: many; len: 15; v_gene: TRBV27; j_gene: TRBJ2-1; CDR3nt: TGTGCCAGCAGTTTAGGGGAGGTCTCCTACAATGAGCAGTTCTTC; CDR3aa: CASSLGEVSYNEQFF
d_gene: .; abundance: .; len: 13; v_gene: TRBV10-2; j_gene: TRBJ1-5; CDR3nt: TGCGCCAGCAGTGGTTTAGGGGCTCAGCCCCAGCATTTT; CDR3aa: CASSGLGAQPQHF
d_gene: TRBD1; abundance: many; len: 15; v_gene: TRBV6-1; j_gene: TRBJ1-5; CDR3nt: TGTGCCAGCAGTGAAGCAGGGGGACAGTATCAGCCCCAGCATTTT; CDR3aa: CASSEAGGQYQPQHF
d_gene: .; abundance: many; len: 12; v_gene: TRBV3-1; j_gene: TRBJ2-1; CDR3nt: TGTGCCAGCAGTCTAGACTTCTATGAGCAGTTCTTC; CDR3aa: CASSLDFYEQFF
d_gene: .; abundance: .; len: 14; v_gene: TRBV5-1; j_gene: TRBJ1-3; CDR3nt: TGTGCCAGCATCCCCAGGGAGTCTGGAAACACCATATATTTT; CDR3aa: CASIPRESGNTIYF
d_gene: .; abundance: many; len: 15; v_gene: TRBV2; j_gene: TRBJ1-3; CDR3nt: TGTGCCAGCAGTGAAGCGAGACCCCCTGGAAACACCATATATTTT; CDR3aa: CASSEARPPGNTIYF
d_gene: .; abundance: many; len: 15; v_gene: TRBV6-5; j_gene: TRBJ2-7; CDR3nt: TGTGCCAGCAGTTACCGTACCACAGGGTCCCACGAGCAGTACTTC; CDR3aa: CASSYRTTGSHEQYF
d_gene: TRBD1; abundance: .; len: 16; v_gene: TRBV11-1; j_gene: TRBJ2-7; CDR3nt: TGTGCCAGTAGTATCGACATGAGGACAGGGACCTACGAGCAGTACTTC; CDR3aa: CASSIDMRTGTYEQYF
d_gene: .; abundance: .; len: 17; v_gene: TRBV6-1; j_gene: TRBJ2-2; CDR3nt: TGTGCCAGCAGCGAATTTGGAGCGGCCGCGGGTTCCGGGGAGCTGTTTTTT; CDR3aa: CASSEFGAAAGSGELFF